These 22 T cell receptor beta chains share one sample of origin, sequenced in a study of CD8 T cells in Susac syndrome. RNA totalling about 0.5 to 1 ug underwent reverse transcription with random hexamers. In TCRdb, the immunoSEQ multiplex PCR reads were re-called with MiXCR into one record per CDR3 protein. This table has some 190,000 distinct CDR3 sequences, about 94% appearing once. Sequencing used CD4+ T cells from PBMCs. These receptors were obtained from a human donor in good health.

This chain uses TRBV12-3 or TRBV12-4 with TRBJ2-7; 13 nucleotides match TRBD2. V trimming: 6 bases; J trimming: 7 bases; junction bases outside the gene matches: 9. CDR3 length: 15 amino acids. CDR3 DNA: TGTGCCAGCAGGGGAGGACTAGCGGGAGAAGAAGAGCAGTACTTC. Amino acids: CASRGGLAGEEEQYF.

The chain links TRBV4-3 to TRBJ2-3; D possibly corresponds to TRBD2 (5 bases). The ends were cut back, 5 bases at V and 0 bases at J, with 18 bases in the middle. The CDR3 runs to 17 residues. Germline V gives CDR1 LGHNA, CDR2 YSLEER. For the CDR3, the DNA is TGCGCCAGCAGCTTGCTGGTAGGACTTTCTAGCACAGATACGCAGTATTTT. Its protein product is CASSLLVGLSSTDTQYF.

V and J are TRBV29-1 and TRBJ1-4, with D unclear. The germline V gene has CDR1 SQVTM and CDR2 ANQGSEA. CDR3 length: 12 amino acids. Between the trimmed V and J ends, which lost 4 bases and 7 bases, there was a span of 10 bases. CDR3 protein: CSVVGIGEKLFF. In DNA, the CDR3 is TGCAGCGTTGTAGGGATTGGTGAAAAACTGTTTTTT.

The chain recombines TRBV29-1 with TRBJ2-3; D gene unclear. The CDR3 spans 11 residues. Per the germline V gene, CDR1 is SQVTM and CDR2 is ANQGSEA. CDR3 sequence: CSGRSTDTQYF. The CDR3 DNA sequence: TGCTCTGGGCGGAGCACAGATACGCAGTATTTT.

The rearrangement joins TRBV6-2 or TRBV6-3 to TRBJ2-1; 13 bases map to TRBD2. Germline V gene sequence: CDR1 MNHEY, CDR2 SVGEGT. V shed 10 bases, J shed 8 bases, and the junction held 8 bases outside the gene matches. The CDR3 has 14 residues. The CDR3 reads CATRTSGSKHEQFF. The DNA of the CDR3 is TGTGCCACTAGGACTAGCGGGAGTAAACATGAGCAGTTCTTC.

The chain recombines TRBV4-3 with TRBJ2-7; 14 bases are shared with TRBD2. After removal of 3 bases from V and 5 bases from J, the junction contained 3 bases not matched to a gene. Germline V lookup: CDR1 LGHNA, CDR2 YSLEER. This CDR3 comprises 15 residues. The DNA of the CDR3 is TGCGCCAGCAGCCACGGGACTAGCGGGAGCAACGAGCAGTACTTC. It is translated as CASSHGTSGSNEQYF.

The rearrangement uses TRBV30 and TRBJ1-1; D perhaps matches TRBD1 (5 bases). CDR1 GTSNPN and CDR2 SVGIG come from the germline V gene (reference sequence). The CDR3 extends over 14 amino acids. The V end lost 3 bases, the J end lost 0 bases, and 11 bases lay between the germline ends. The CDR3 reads CAWSALGVNTEAFF. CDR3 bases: TGTGCCTGGAGCGCCTTGGGGGTGAACACTGAAGCTTTCTTT.

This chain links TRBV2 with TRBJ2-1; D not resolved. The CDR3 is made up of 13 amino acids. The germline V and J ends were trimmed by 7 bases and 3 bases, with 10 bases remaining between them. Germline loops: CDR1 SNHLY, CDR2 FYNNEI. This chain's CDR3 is CASKGTDYNEQFF. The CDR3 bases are TGTGCCAGCAAGGGAACAGACTACAATGAGCAGTTCTTC.

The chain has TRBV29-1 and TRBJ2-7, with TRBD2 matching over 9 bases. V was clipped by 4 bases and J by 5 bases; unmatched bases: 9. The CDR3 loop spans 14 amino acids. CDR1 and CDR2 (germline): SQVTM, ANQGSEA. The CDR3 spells CSVAASGTGNEQYF. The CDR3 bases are TGCAGCGTTGCCGCTAGCGGGACTGGAAACGAGCAGTACTTC.

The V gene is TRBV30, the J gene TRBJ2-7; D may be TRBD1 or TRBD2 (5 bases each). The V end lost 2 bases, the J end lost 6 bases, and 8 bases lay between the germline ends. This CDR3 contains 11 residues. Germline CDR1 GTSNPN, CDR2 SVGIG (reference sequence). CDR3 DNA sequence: TGTGCCTGGAGTACAGGAGGCGAGCAGTACTTC. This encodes CAWSTGGEQYF.

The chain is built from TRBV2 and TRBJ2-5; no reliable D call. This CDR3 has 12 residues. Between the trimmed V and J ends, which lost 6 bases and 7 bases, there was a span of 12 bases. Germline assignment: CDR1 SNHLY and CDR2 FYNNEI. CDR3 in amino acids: CASRPTLGTQYF. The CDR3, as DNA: TGTGCCAGCAGACCAACCCTGGGGACCCAGTACTTC.

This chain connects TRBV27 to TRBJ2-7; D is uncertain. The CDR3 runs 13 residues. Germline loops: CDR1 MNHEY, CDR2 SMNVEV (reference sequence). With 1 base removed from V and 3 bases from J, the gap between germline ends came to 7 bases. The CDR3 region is CASSLWADYEQYF. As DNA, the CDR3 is TGTGCCAGCAGTTTATGGGCGGACTACGAGCAGTACTTC.

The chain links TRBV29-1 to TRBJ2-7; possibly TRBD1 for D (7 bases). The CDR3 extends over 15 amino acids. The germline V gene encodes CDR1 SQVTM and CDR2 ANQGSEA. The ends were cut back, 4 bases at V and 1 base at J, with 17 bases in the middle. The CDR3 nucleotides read TGCAGCGTTGTCAGGGGGTCGGGGAGGTCCTACGAGCAGTACTTC. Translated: CSVVRGSGRSYEQYF.

CDR3 sequence (DNA): TGTGCCAGCAGCCCCCCGCGGGGGACGGGCTATGGCTACACCTTC. It yields the protein CASSPPRGTGYGYTF. The chain couples TRBV28 to TRBJ1-2; TRBD1 is a possible D gene (5 bases). CDR3 length: 15 residues. Germline CDR1 and CDR2: MDHEN and SYDVKM. The V gene lost 6 bases and the J gene lost 4 bases, with 18 bases spanning the gap.

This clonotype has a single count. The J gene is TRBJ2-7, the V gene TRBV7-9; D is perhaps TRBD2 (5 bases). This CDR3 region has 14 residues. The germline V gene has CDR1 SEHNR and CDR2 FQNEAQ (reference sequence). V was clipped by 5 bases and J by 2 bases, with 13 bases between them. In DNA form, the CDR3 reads TGTGCCAGCAGCCCGCCGCGGGTCCCCTACGAGCAGTACTTC. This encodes CASSPPRVPYEQYF.

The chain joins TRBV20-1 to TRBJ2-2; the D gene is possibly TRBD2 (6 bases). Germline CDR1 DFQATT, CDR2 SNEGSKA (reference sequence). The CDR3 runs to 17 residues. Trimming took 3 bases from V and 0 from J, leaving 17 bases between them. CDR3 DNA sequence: TGCAGTGCTAGTCGGGCACGGGAGCTAACGAACACCGGGGAGCTGTTTTTT. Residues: CSASRARELTNTGELFF.

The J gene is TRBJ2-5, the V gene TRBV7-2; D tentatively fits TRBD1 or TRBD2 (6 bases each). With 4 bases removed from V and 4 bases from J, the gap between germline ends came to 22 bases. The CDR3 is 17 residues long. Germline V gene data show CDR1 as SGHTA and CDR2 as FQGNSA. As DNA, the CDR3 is TGTGCCAGCAGCTCCTTCCCCCGGGGGCCGGTAGGAGAGACCCAGTACTTC. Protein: CASSSFPRGPVGETQYF. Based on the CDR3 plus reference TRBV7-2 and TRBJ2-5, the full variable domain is GAGVSQSPSNKVTEKGKDVELRCDPISGHTALYWYRQSLGQGLEFLIYFQGNSAPDKSGLPSDRFSAERTGGSVSTLTIQRTQQEDSAVYLCASSSFPRGPVGETQYFGPGTRLLVL.

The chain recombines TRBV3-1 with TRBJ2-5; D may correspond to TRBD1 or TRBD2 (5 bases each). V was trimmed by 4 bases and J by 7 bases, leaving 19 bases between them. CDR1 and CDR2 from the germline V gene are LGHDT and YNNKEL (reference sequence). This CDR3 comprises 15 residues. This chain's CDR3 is CASSPPRGTRGTQYF. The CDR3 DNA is TGTGCCAGCAGCCCTCCCCGGGGAACGAGGGGGACCCAGTACTTC.

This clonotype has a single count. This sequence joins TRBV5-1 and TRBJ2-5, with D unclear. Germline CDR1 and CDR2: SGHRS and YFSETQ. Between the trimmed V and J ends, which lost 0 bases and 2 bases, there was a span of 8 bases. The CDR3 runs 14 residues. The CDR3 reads CASSLVYVQETQYF. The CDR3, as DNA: TGCGCCAGCAGCTTGGTTTACGTTCAAGAGACCCAGTACTTC.

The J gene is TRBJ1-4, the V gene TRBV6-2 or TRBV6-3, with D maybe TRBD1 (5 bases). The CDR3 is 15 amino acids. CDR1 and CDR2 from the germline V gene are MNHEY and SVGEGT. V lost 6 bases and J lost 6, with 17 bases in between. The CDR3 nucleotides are TGTGCCAGCAGCCTCCGGGACCCAGAAGATGAAAAACTGTTTTTT. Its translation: CASSLRDPEDEKLFF.

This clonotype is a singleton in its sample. This CDR3 is CASTESRDYGYTF. In DNA, the CDR3 is TGTGCCAGTACCGAATCCAGGGACTATGGCTACACCTTC. The chain employs TRBV19 and TRBJ1-2; tentatively, D is TRBD1 (5 bases). The CDR3 has 13 residues. The V end lost 7 bases, the J end lost 3 bases, and 12 bases lay between the germline ends. Germline values: CDR1 LNHDA, CDR2 SQIVND (reference sequence).

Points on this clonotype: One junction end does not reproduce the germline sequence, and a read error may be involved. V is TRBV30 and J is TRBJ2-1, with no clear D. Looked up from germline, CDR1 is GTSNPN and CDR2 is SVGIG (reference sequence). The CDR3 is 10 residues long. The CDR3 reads CAWNGREQFF. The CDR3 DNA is TGTGCGTGGAACGGCCGTGAGCAGTTCTTC.